Presented here are 27 T cell receptor beta chains from one specimen sequenced in a study of cytomegalovirus exposure and HLA in healthy donors. Profiled with immunoSEQ multiplex PCR; TCRdb holds only in-frame clones, not every one. The table includes some 80,000 clones, approximately 96% detected once. The sequencing sample was made of PBMCs. These receptors originate from a woman between 18 and 29 years old in good health and CMV-seronegative.

V gene TRBV11-2 combines with J gene TRBJ1-2; 8 bases agree with TRBD1. V gave up 1 base and J gave up 11 bases; unmatched junction bases: 3. Germline values: CDR1 SGHAT, CDR2 FQNNGV. This CDR3 comprises 12 residues. CDR3 DNA: TGTGCCAGCAGCTTAGGACAGGGGACGTACACCTTC. This encodes CASSLGQGTYTF.

The count of this clone is one. The DNA of the CDR3 is TGTGCCAGCAGCCCAGGGACTAGCGGGATGGCCCCAAACACCGGGGAGCTGTTTTTT. This sequence encodes CASSPGTSGMAPNTGELFF. The chain recombines TRBV7-9 with TRBJ2-2; 13 bases agree with TRBD2. J gave up 2 bases and V 5 bases, and 11 bases lay outside the gene matches. CDR1 SEHNR and CDR2 FQNEAQ come from the germline V gene (reference sequence). CDR3 length: 19 amino acids.

V is TRBV10-3 and J is TRBJ2-2, with a weak D call TRBD1 (7 bases). The germline V gene encodes CDR1 ENHRY and CDR2 SYGVKD. Deletions cut 0 bases from V and 4 bases from J, with 12 bases between. This CDR3 region has 16 residues. The DNA of the CDR3 is TGTGCCATCAGTGAGTCTCCAGGGGGGACCACCGGGGAGCTGTTTTTT. Translating gives CAISESPGGTTGELFF.

The chain carries TRBV6-1 and TRBJ2-7; no firm D call. Deletions cut 6 bases from V and 2 bases from J, with 8 bases between. The CDR3 totals 12 residues. Germline CDR1 and CDR2: MNHNS and SASEGT. CDR3 coding DNA: TGTGCCAGCAGCCCAGACACCTACGAGCAGTACTTC. Translation gives CASSPDTYEQYF.

This sequence joins TRBV19 and TRBJ2-3; 11 bases agree with TRBD2. Germline trimming cut 7 bases from V and 0 bases from J; bases unmatched to any gene: 3. In germline, CDR1 is LNHDA, CDR2 SQIVND (reference sequence). The CDR3 extends over 15 amino acids. CDR3 protein: CASIRTSGSTDTQYF. In DNA form, the CDR3 reads TGTGCCAGTATTCGGACTAGCGGGAGCACAGATACGCAGTATTTT.

This chain links TRBV9 with TRBJ1-2, with 9 bases matching TRBD1. The germline CDR1 and CDR2 sequences are SGDLS and YYNGEE. V dropped 2 bases and J dropped 8; count of bases not matched to a gene: 10. The CDR3 length is 15 residues. DNA of the CDR3: TGTGCCAGCAGCGTGGGCGGATGGACAGGGGAGGGCTACACCTTC. It is translated as CASSVGGWTGEGYTF.

This CDR3 reads CASSPQTTGEQFF. The CDR3 bases are TGTGCCAGCAGCCCGCAAACTACCGGGGAGCAGTTCTTC. The rearrangement uses TRBV4-2 and TRBJ2-1; D is unresolved. The CDR3 has 13 residues. The V end lost 4 bases, the J end lost 10 bases, and 14 bases lay between the germline ends. Germline CDR1 LGHNA, CDR2 YNFKEQ.

The chain links TRBV6-5 to TRBJ1-4, with 7 bases fitting TRBD1. The CDR3 has 14 amino acids. Per the germline V gene, CDR1 is MNHEY and CDR2 is SVGAGI. With V trimmed by 3 bases and J by 8 bases, 6 bases remained unmatched. CDR3 DNA: TGTGCCAGCAGTTATAAGACAGGGTTAGAAAAACTGTTTTTT. It encodes CASSYKTGLEKLFF.

This chain uses TRBV2 with TRBJ1-5, with D possibly being TRBD1 (6 bases). V shed 6 bases and J shed 4 bases, with 7 bases lying between them. The CDR3 is made up of 12 amino acids. Germline CDR1 is SNHLY and CDR2 is FYNNEI. CDR3 sequence reads: CASRGQNQPQHF. CDR3 nucleotide sequence: TGTGCCAGCAGAGGACAGAATCAGCCCCAGCATTTT.

This chain links TRBV11-2 with TRBJ2-1; 7 nucleotides line up with TRBD1. The CDR3 is 16 amino acids. The germline gives CDR1 SGHAT, CDR2 FQNNGV. V gave up 5 bases and J gave up 0 bases; unmatched junction bases: 7. CDR3 sequence reads: CASSQTGATSYNEQFF. The CDR3 nucleotides read TGTGCCAGCAGCCAAACAGGGGCGACCTCCTACAATGAGCAGTTCTTC.

The chain combines TRBV11-2 with TRBJ2-1; 10 bases are shared with TRBD1. V dropped 4 bases and J dropped 0; count of bases not matched to a gene: 12. The germline gives CDR1 SGHAT, CDR2 FQNNGV. The CDR3 runs to 19 residues. In DNA form, the CDR3 reads TGTGCCAGCAGCTACATTGCGACAGGGGGCTTCTCCTCCTACAATGAGCAGTTCTTC. This encodes CASSYIATGGFSSYNEQFF.

The V and J genes are TRBV19 and TRBJ1-1, with D possibly TRBD1 on 6 matching bases. The CDR3 has 17 amino acids. CDR1 and CDR2 from the germline V gene are LNHDA and SQIVND (reference sequence). The V end was cut by 4 bases, the J end by 0 bases, with 18 bases between. CDR3 bases: TGTGCCAGTAGTAGTAATCTCTGGGACACGATGAACACTGAAGCTTTCTTT. It is translated as CASSSNLWDTMNTEAFF.

The chain is built from TRBV6-1 and TRBJ2-5; 7 positions match TRBD1. The CDR3 extends over 14 amino acids. With V trimmed by 10 bases and J by 9 bases, 17 bases remained unmatched. The germline V gene encodes CDR1 MNHNS and CDR2 SASEGT. The CDR3 region is CATTDGTEGTAQYF. In nucleotides, the CDR3 is TGTGCCACTACCGACGGGACAGAGGGGACGGCCCAGTACTTC.

CDR3 region: CASSPAQGFSGNTIYF. CDR3 bases: TGTGCCAGCTCACCAGCACAGGGGTTCTCTGGAAACACCATATATTTT. The chain has TRBV18 and TRBJ1-3, with 7 positions matching TRBD1. Trimming removed 2 bases from V and 0 bases from J; junction bases left unmatched: 4. Per the germline V gene, CDR1 is KGHSH and CDR2 is LQKENI. The CDR3 totals 16 residues.

This clone was seen only once. The chain uses TRBV30 and TRBJ2-1; 7 nucleotides align to TRBD2. Trimming at V came to 5 bases and at J to 8 bases, leaving 9 bases not matched to a gene. The CDR3 contains 13 residues. Germline lookup yields CDR1 GTSNPN and CDR2 SVGIG (reference sequence). The CDR3 sequence: CAWFGTTNYEQFF. The CDR3 nucleotides are TGTGCCTGGTTCGGGACTACCAATTATGAGCAGTTCTTC. The whole variable domain, filled in from reference TRBV30 and TRBJ2-1, reads SQTIHQWPATLVQPVGSPLSLECTVEGTSNPNLYWYRQAAGRGLQLLFYSVGIGQISSEVPQNLSASRPQDRQFILSSKKLLLSDSGFYLCAWFGTTNYEQFFGPGTRLTVL.

This rearrangement joins TRBV5-1 to TRBJ2-1, with a tentative D call TRBD2 (6 bases). Trimming shortened V by 0 bases and J by 0 bases, and 28 bases separated the two germline ends. The germline V gene encodes CDR1 SGHRS and CDR2 YFSETQ. The CDR3 sequence is 22 residues long. CDR3 amino acids: CASSLVVLALNQKVSSYNEQFF. The CDR3 DNA reads as TGCGCCAGCAGCTTGGTGGTACTAGCACTAAACCAAAAAGTGAGCTCCTACAATGAGCAGTTCTTC.

The chain couples TRBV4-2 to TRBJ2-1, with 7 bases that match TRBD2. J gave up 3 bases and V 0 bases, and 8 bases lay outside the gene matches. Germline CDR1 is LGHNA and CDR2 is YNFKEQ. The CDR3 has 17 residues. CDR3 protein: CASSQELGGSIYNEQFF. CDR3 DNA: TGTGCCAGCAGCCAAGAGCTGGGCGGGAGTATCTACAATGAGCAGTTCTTC.

The chain links TRBV28 to TRBJ2-5; TRBD2 matches 12 bases. CDR1 is MDHEN, CDR2 SYDVKM, per germline. The V and J ends lost 5 bases and 2 bases, in that order; junction bases with no gene match: 3. This CDR3 comprises 15 residues. The CDR3 DNA reads TGTGCCAGCAGTGCAGGACTAGCGGGACAAGAGACCCAGTACTTC. It translates to CASSAGLAGQETQYF.

The chain uses TRBV11-3 and TRBJ2-5; TRBD1 agrees at 9 bases. The V gene end was trimmed by 5 bases and the J gene end by 5 bases; junction bases not matched to a gene: 3. This CDR3 has 13 amino acids. Germline V gives CDR1 SGHNT, CDR2 YENEEA. The CDR3 bases are TGTGCCAGCAGCACAGGGGGCGGGGAGACCCAGTACTTC. Translation: CASSTGGGETQYF.

Only one count was recorded for this clone. This rearrangement joins TRBV10-3 to TRBJ2-2; possibly TRBD1 for D (6 bases). The V end was cut by 9 bases, the J end by 1 base, with 9 bases between. This CDR3 has 13 residues. Per the germline V gene, CDR1 is ENHRY and CDR2 is SYGVKD. The CDR3 reads CAMDSENTGELFF. The CDR3 DNA reads as TGTGCCATGGACAGTGAGAACACCGGGGAGCTGTTTTTT.

The chain employs TRBV7-9 and TRBJ2-1, with TRBD2 matching 14 bases. The junction had 10 bases not matched to a gene; V was cut back by 6 bases and J by 6 bases. The CDR3 consists of 17 residues. Germline assignment: CDR1 SEHNR and CDR2 FQNEAQ (reference sequence). In nucleotides, the CDR3 is TGTGCCAGCAGATTAACTCTCGGACTAGCGGGAGGCAATGAGCAGTTCTTC. Protein sequence: CASRLTLGLAGGNEQFF.

This clone was observed once. The V gene is TRBV10-3, the J gene TRBJ1-4, with a possible D match to TRBD1 (6 bases). The CDR3 extends over 15 amino acids. The germline V gene has CDR1 ENHRY and CDR2 SYGVKD. V lost 6 bases and J 0 bases, leaving 11 bases between the germline ends. In DNA, the CDR3 is TGTGCCATCAGGAGGGACATCACAACTAATGAAAAACTGTTTTTT. This gives the protein CAIRRDITTNEKLFF.

This rearrangement joins TRBV5-1 to TRBJ1-2; no definite D call. The V end lost 1 base, the J end lost 2 bases, and 12 bases lay between the germline ends. The CDR3 spans 15 residues. Per the germline V gene, CDR1 is SGHRS and CDR2 is YFSETQ. The CDR3 DNA reads TGCGCCAGCAGCTTGATGGCAGCGGCAAACTATGGCTACACCTTC. This sequence encodes CASSLMAAANYGYTF.

V gene TRBV29-1 combines with J gene TRBJ2-7, with 7 nucleotides matching TRBD1. The CDR3 covers 12 residues. Germline V CDR1 and CDR2: SQVTM, ANQGSEA. J lost 0 bases, V lost 7 bases, and 3 bases had no gene match. The CDR3 loop reads CSGGDSSYEQYF. The CDR3 nucleotides read TGCAGCGGAGGGGACAGCTCCTACGAGCAGTACTTC.

This clone occurred a few times. The CDR3 reads CAISMTGFPYEQYF. The CDR3 coding sequence is TGTGCCATCAGTATGACAGGGTTCCCCTACGAGCAGTACTTC. This chain joins TRBV10-3 and TRBJ2-7; TRBD1 agrees at 7 bases. Germline CDR1 ENHRY, CDR2 SYGVKD. The CDR3 is 14 amino acids. The junction had 6 bases not matched to a gene; V was cut back by 5 bases and J by 2 bases.

CDR3 DNA sequence: TGTGCCAGCAGCCCGTCCCGGGACAGGTGTAATCAGCCCCAGCATTTT. It translates to CASSPSRDRCNQPQHF. The rearrangement joins TRBV27 to TRBJ1-5; 8 bases agree with TRBD1. Germline CDR1 MNHEY, CDR2 SMNVEV (reference sequence). J gave up 4 bases and V 6 bases, and 11 bases lay outside the gene matches. The CDR3 covers 16 residues.

This chain joins TRBV7-2 and TRBJ2-5; D is possibly TRBD2 (5 bases). V lost 5 bases and J 5 bases, leaving 9 bases between the germline ends. Per germline, CDR1 SGHTA and CDR2 FQGNSA. The CDR3 covers 12 residues. CDR3 coding DNA: TGTGCCAGCAGCCCTTCGGGGGAGACCCAGTACTTC. Its protein is CASSPSGETQYF.